Below, 8 T cell receptor beta chains from the same sample are listed, as sequenced in a study of vaccination effects on CD4 cells after COVID-19. Before any sequencing was done, the ViraFEST assay used viral peptide pools to expand antigen-specific CD4+ T cells. Following a roughly eleven-day culture, CD4+ T cells were purified. Absence of prior SARS-CoV-2 infection characterized the vaccine recipients, who showed negative nucleocapsid antibodies. Sequencing used immunoSEQ multiplex PCR; TCRdb keeps in-frame clones, though not all of them. The data hold about 63,000 clones, with roughly 80% observed a single time. Their target antigens are unknown. The sample was CD4+ T cells from PBMCs cultured with HCoV-OC43 spike peptides, taken before COVID-19 vaccination. Documented subset: HCoV-OC43 spike overlapping peptide pool stimulation. The receptors come from a human donor who received a COVID-19 vaccine.

The rearrangement links TRBV6-5 to TRBJ1-1, with 7 bases matching TRBD1. This CDR3 spans 15 amino acids. The germline gives CDR1 MNHEY, CDR2 SVGAGI. V was clipped by 2 bases and J by 3 bases; unmatched bases: 6. CDR3 in amino acids: CASSYEGARDTEAFF. CDR3 nucleotides: TGTGCCAGCAGTTACGAGGGGGCGAGGGACACTGAAGCTTTCTTT.

V usage is TRBV6-6 and J usage is TRBJ2-1; TRBD1 matches at 7 bases. Looked up from germline, CDR1 is MNHNY and CDR2 is SVGAGI (reference sequence). The CDR3 spans 14 residues. The ends lost 5 bases at V and 4 bases at J; junction bases unmatched: 5. The CDR3 DNA reads TGTGCCAGCAGTACCTGGGACAGATACAATGAGCAGTTCTTC. Residues: CASSTWDRYNEQFF.

This clone has just a few counts. The chain links TRBV7-2 to TRBJ1-4; 9 bases map to TRBD1. With 6 bases clipped from V and 8 bases from J, the junction kept 10 bases outside the gene matches. Looked up from germline, CDR1 is SGHTA and CDR2 is FQGNSA. The CDR3 is 15 amino acids. CDR3 residues: CASRHSGTGREKLFF. In nucleotides, the CDR3 is TGTGCCAGCAGACACTCCGGGACAGGGAGGGAAAAACTGTTTTTT.

This clone showed up just once. The chain uses TRBV19 and TRBJ1-3, with D hard to call. With 4 bases removed from V and 2 bases from J, the gap between germline ends came to 9 bases. This CDR3 is 14 amino acids long. Germline V lookup: CDR1 LNHDA, CDR2 SQIVND (reference sequence). This chain's CDR3 is CASSKSGTGNTIYF. The DNA of the CDR3 is TGTGCCAGTAGTAAGTCAGGAACTGGAAACACCATATATTTT.

The rearrangement joins TRBV19 to TRBJ1-5; a possible D gene is TRBD1 (6 bases). Trimming removed 5 bases at V and 0 bases at J, with 20 bases between. Germline CDR1 reads LNHDA; CDR2 reads SQIVND (reference sequence). The CDR3 has 18 residues. Written as DNA, the CDR3 is TGTGCCAGTAGTGATGACAGGATTACCTCCTATAGCAATCAGCCCCAGCATTTT. Translating it yields CASSDDRITSYSNQPQHF.

This clone was observed once. The J gene is TRBJ1-5, the V gene TRBV5-1; 9 nucleotides line up with TRBD1. The germline V gene has CDR1 SGHRS and CDR2 YFSETQ. There are 15 residues in the CDR3. After removal of 0 bases from V and 7 bases from J, the junction contained 5 bases not matched to a gene. In DNA form, the CDR3 reads TGCGCCAGCAGCTTGGGGACAGGGGTGGGACAGCCCCAGCATTTT. Its translation is CASSLGTGVGQPQHF.

The J gene is TRBJ2-7, the V gene TRBV14; D possibly matches TRBD1 or TRBD2 (5 bases each). This CDR3 region has 12 residues. V lost 4 bases to trimming and J lost 10 bases, with 14 bases between them. Germline loops: CDR1 SGHDN, CDR2 FVKESK. As DNA, the CDR3 is TGTGCCAGCAGCCTCGCAGGGACGGCACAGTACGTC. It yields the protein CASSLAGTAQYV.

This chain connects TRBV5-4 to TRBJ1-4; 7 nucleotides match TRBD1. Unmatched junction bases numbered 2, after V lost 4 bases and J lost 2 bases. Germline V gives CDR1 SGHNT, CDR2 YYREEE (reference sequence). The length of the CDR3 is 14 residues. The chain's CDR3 is CASSVGQTNEKLFF. CDR3 in DNA: TGTGCCAGCAGCGTGGGACAGACTAATGAAAAACTGTTTTTT. Full variable domain (rest looked up from reference TRBV5-4 and TRBJ1-4): ETGVTQSPTHLIKTRGQQVTLRCSSQSGHNTVSWYQQALGQGPQFIFQYYREEENGRGNFPPRFSGLQFPNYSSELNVNALELDDSALYLCASSVGQTNEKLFFGSGTQLSVL.